A selection of T cell receptor beta chains follows, all from one sample in a study of radiation and T cells in renal cell carcinoma. Measured with immunoSEQ multiplex PCR; TCRdb has only the in-frame clones, and not every one. The sample records roughly 150,000 clones, roughly 89% being singletons. The sample in question was blood, obtained from a patient whose treatment included radiotherapy and nephrectomy. Every receptor here comes from a woman aged 50 to 60 with renal cell carcinoma. Both conserved end residues are part of each CDR3. The order of the fields is V gene, CDR3 protein.

TRBV15	CATSRSDTGVWRTDTQYF
TRBV2	CASSEALEGYTF
TRBV30	CAWSVMWGDYNEQFF
TRBV5-1	CASSLAGGTGNTIYF
TRBV7-2	CASSFGTAQETQYF
TRBV5-4	CASSDARGDEQFF
TRBV18	CASSPSGEIYGYTF
TRBV6-5	CASSTSFEQFF
TRBV7-8	CASRKQWVPGPSLQNIQYF
TRBV5-4	CASRHGTDSTDTQYF
TRBV5-1	CASRTISTGYQETQYF
TRBV5-4	CASSSGAGEQFF
TRBV7-8	CASRGDRNYGYTF
TRBV2	CASNPTGNYGYTF
TRBV6-5	CASSRADTPYNEQFF
TRBV5-1	CASSSASGTPRSPSRSYNEQFF
TRBV9	CASSATGVFTGELFF
TRBV7-6	CASSLAGGRNTEAFF
TRBV27	CASSLSYNRGTEAFF
TRBV10-1	CAGHQSLDRGRTTNEKLFF
TRBV7-2	CASRRGDTQYF
TRBV6-1	CASTYWDTNEQFF
TRBV6-1	CASSDRTSPYEQYF
TRBV5-1	CASSLGQGGYGYTF
TRBV14	CASSQDRDRENYGYTF
TRBV19	CASSTQRGEGNEQFF
TRBV19	CASSPRTGLYTEAFF
TRBV20-1	CSASTEETQYF
TRBV7-9	CASSEALSTNEKLFF
TRBV28	CASSSISGGPVYTQYF
TRBV18	CASSLLDGYTF
TRBV6-1	CASSAGTVKETQYF